Following are 25 T cell receptor beta chains from one sample sequenced in a study of blood T cell repertoires in COVID-19. Profiled with immunoSEQ multiplex PCR; TCRdb holds only in-frame clones, not every one. The table includes around 220,000 clones, around 88% detected once. Sequencing was carried out using PBMCs or T cells enriched from blood (not recorded which). The receptor source for this set is a woman between 45 and 65 years old with acute COVID-19.

The V and J genes are TRBV30 and TRBJ1-3, with TRBD1 identical over 7 bases. J was trimmed by 3 bases and V by 4 bases; bases with no gene match: 0. The CDR3 runs 12 residues. Germline-derived CDR1 and CDR2 are GTSNPN and SVGIG (reference sequence). CDR3 sequence reads: CAWTGGGNTIYF. CDR3 bases: TGTGCCTGGACAGGGGGTGGAAACACCATATATTTT. Using reference TRBV30 and TRBJ1-3 for the parts outside the CDR3, the full variable domain is SQTIHQWPATLVQPVGSPLSLECTVEGTSNPNLYWYRQAAGRGLQLLFYSVGIGQISSEVPQNLSASRPQDRQFILSSKKLLLSDSGFYLCAWTGGGNTIYFGEGSWLTVV.

The J gene is TRBJ2-7, the V gene TRBV20-1, with a possible D match to TRBD2 (5 bases). CDR1 DFQATT and CDR2 SNEGSKA come from the germline V gene (reference sequence). Trimming pared 3 bases from V and 5 bases from J, leaving 14 bases between. The CDR3 totals 13 residues. DNA for the CDR3: TGCAGTGCTAGTCGTGGGAGTGGCCACGAGCAGTACTTC. Translation: CSASRGSGHEQYF.

In this sample, this clone turned up once. The chain has TRBV15 and TRBJ1-4; 7 bases agree with TRBD1. CDR3 length: 16 amino acids. The germline V gene encodes CDR1 LNHNV and CDR2 YYDKDF (reference sequence). The ends lost 1 base at V and 3 bases at J; junction bases unmatched: 5. The CDR3 nucleotides read TGTGCCACCAGCAGAGGCCAGGGGGTGGCTAATGAAAAACTGTTTTTT. It codes for CATSRGQGVANEKLFF. Full variable domain (rest looked up from reference TRBV15 and TRBJ1-4): DAMVIQNPRYQVTQFGKPVTLSCSQTLNHNVMYWYQQKSSQAPKLLFHYYDKDFNNEADTPDNFQSRRPNTSFCFLDIRSPGLGDTAMYLCATSRGQGVANEKLFFGSGTQLSVL.

A few counts support this clone. This chain links TRBV28 with TRBJ2-1, with D possibly TRBD1 on 6 matching bases. Germline values: CDR1 MDHEN, CDR2 SYDVKM. Trimming shortened V by 2 bases and J by 13 bases, and 15 bases separated the two germline ends. The CDR3 sequence is 13 residues long. In DNA form, the CDR3 reads TGTGCCAGCAGTTTAGCACTACAGGGTACTCAGTTCTTC. Translating gives CASSLALQGTQFF.

This sequence joins TRBV28 and TRBJ2-7; 7 nucleotides align to TRBD2. In germline, CDR1 is MDHEN, CDR2 SYDVKM. The V and J ends lost 8 bases and 2 bases, in that order; junction bases with no gene match: 9. This CDR3 is built from 14 residues. The DNA for the CDR3 is TGTGCCAGCGTGTGGCGGGAGCGGGCCTACGAGCAGTACTTC. Its translation is CASVWRERAYEQYF.

The chain links TRBV24-1 to TRBJ1-4; 11 positions match TRBD1. The CDR3 extends over 15 amino acids. The germline gives CDR1 KGHDR, CDR2 SFDVKD. J gave up 7 bases and V 3 bases, and 3 bases lay outside the gene matches. The CDR3 DNA sequence: TGTGCCACCAGTGATGCCGGGACAGGGGGTGAAAAACTGTTTTTT. Amino acids: CATSDAGTGGEKLFF.

V usage is TRBV6-1 and J usage is TRBJ1-1; possible D gene TRBD1, 5 bases. The V gene's germline CDR1 is MNHNS and CDR2 SASEGT. The CDR3 loop spans 18 amino acids. Deletions cut 3 bases from V and 0 bases from J, with 20 bases between. CDR3 nucleotide sequence: TGTGCCAGCAGTGACGGCCCGGCAGGGTGGGATTTGAACACTGAAGCTTTCTTT. It translates to CASSDGPAGWDLNTEAFF.

This chain connects TRBV9 to TRBJ2-7; 12 bases are a match to TRBD2. The J segment lost 9 bases and the V segment lost 1 base, leaving 11 bases of the junction unmatched. The germline CDR1 and CDR2 sequences are SGDLS and YYNGEE. The CDR3 extends over 16 amino acids. CDR3 sequence reads: CASSVTGLAGPGGQYF. For the CDR3, the DNA is TGTGCCAGCAGCGTAACGGGACTAGCGGGCCCTGGGGGGCAGTACTTC. Looking up the rest from reference TRBV9 and TRBJ2-7 gives the full variable domain: DSGVTQTPKHLITATGQRVTLRCSPRSGDLSVYWYQQSLDQGLQFLIQYYNGEERAKGNILERFSAQQFPDLHSELNLSSLELGDSALYFCASSVTGLAGPGGQYFGPGTRLTVT.

Only a few counts were recorded for this clone. This chain links TRBV28 with TRBJ2-7, with D possibly being TRBD1 (5 bases). V lost 1 base and J 3 bases, leaving 10 bases between the germline ends. The CDR3 is made up of 14 amino acids. Germline V gene lookup returns CDR1 MDHEN and CDR2 SYDVKM. The CDR3 DNA is TGTGCCAGCAGTTTATCAGCAGGGATCTACGAGCAGTACTTC. Translation gives CASSLSAGIYEQYF.

The chain links TRBV7-2 to TRBJ2-1; 9 nucleotides align to TRBD1. Unmatched junction bases numbered 16, after V lost 6 bases and J lost 4 bases. The CDR3 length is 18 residues. Germline CDR1 reads SGHTA; CDR2 reads FQGNSA. CDR3: CASRPKNSGQGLYNEQFF. The DNA for the CDR3 is TGTGCCAGCAGACCTAAAAACTCCGGACAGGGGCTATACAATGAGCAGTTCTTC. The full variable domain, its missing parts supplied by reference TRBV7-2 and TRBJ2-1, is GAGVSQSPSNKVTEKGKDVELRCDPISGHTALYWYRQSLGQGLEFLIYFQGNSAPDKSGLPSDRFSAERTGGSVSTLTIQRTQQEDSAVYLCASRPKNSGQGLYNEQFFGPGTRLTVL.

The genes are TRBV10-3 and TRBJ2-7; possibly TRBD2 for D (7 bases). V was shortened by 10 bases and J by 2 bases, with 12 bases between the two germline ends. The germline gives CDR1 ENHRY, CDR2 SYGVKD. This CDR3 has 12 residues. The CDR3 here is CATGGLPYEQYF. The CDR3 region has the DNA TGTGCCACCGGGGGGCTTCCCTACGAGCAGTACTTC.

To note about this clone: A junction end diverges from the germline sequence, so it may reflect a read error. The chain joins TRBV7-2 to TRBJ2-3, with 9 bases that match TRBD2. The V gene's germline CDR1 is SGHTA and CDR2 FQGNSA. CDR3 size: 14 residues. The CDR3 DNA reads as TGTCCCAGCCGCGGGGGGGAGGGGAGGGATACGCAGTATTTT. It is translated as CPSRGGEGRDTQYF. Full variable domain (remainder filled in from reference TRBV7-2 and TRBJ2-3): GAGVSQSPSNKVTEKGKDVELRCDPISGHTALYWYRQSLGQGLEFLIYFQGNSAPDKSGLPSDRFSAERTGGSVSTLTIQRTQQEDSAVYLCPSRGGEGRDTQYFGPGTRLTVL.

The chain employs TRBV5-4 and TRBJ2-5; 10 bases match TRBD2. The V and J ends lost 3 bases and 2 bases, in that order; junction bases with no gene match: 4. CDR1 and CDR2 from the germline V gene are SGHNT and YYREEE (reference sequence). CDR3 length: 15 residues. CDR3 region: CASSSGLASQETQYF. The CDR3 nucleotides are TGTGCCAGCAGCTCGGGACTAGCGTCTCAAGAGACCCAGTACTTC.

V usage is TRBV7-8 and J usage is TRBJ1-3; D is possibly TRBD1 (5 bases). The CDR3 is made up of 16 amino acids. V lost 2 bases and J lost 0, with 11 bases in between. CDR1 is SGHVS, CDR2 FQNEAQ, per germline. The CDR3 DNA reads as TGTGCCAGCAGCTTAACGACAGTATCCTCTGGAAACACCATATATTTT. Translated, it gives CASSLTTVSSGNTIYF.

This clone was found once. The chain carries TRBV30 and TRBJ2-7; tentatively, D is TRBD2 (7 bases). This CDR3 is built from 19 residues. CDR1 and CDR2 (germline): GTSNPN, SVGIG (reference sequence). V was trimmed by 0 bases and J by 0 bases, leaving 24 bases between them. CDR3 bases: TGTGCCTGGAGTGTTGGCTCCCCTTGGGGGGGGCCAGACTCCTACGAGCAGTACTTC. It specifies CAWSVGSPWGGPDSYEQYF. Supplemented by reference TRBV30 and TRBJ2-7, the full variable domain reads SQTIHQWPATLVQPVGSPLSLECTVEGTSNPNLYWYRQAAGRGLQLLFYSVGIGQISSEVPQNLSASRPQDRQFILSSKKLLLSDSGFYLCAWSVGSPWGGPDSYEQYFGPGTRLTVT.

This clone turned up a few times. V usage is TRBV7-9 and J usage is TRBJ2-1; 7 bases line up with TRBD1. V gave up 5 bases and J gave up 6 bases; unmatched junction bases: 10. There are 15 residues in the CDR3. Germline V gene sequence: CDR1 SEHNR, CDR2 FQNEAQ (reference sequence). CDR3 protein: CASSPQTGKFNEQFF. The CDR3 coding sequence is TGTGCCAGCAGCCCCCAGACAGGGAAATTCAATGAGCAGTTCTTC.

CDR3 sequence reads: CASSLRRQGGSPLHF. CDR3 bases: TGTGCCAGCAGTTTGAGGCGGCAGGGTGGTTCACCCCTCCACTTT. The chain employs TRBV27 and TRBJ1-6, with a possible D match to TRBD1 (5 bases). Germline values: CDR1 MNHEY, CDR2 SMNVEV (reference sequence). Trimming cost V 3 bases and J 9 bases, with 15 bases left between them. The CDR3 has 15 amino acids.

In DNA, the CDR3 is TGTGCCAGCAGAGACTCGACAGGAGACACTGAAGCTTTCTTT. Its translation: CASRDSTGDTEAFF. The chain joins TRBV2 to TRBJ1-1; maybe TRBD1 (6 bases). V lost 6 bases and J 3 bases, leaving 14 bases between the germline ends. The CDR3 is 14 residues long. Germline assignment: CDR1 SNHLY and CDR2 FYNNEI.

The rearrangement uses TRBV18 and TRBJ2-1; 10 bases agree with TRBD2. The germline V gene encodes CDR1 KGHSH and CDR2 LQKENI. CDR3 length: 17 residues. V gave up 3 bases and J gave up 2 bases; unmatched junction bases: 7. CDR3 DNA sequence: TGTGCCAGCTCACCGCCCGCTAGCGGGAGTACCTACAATGAGCAGTTCTTC. Its translation: CASSPPASGSTYNEQFF. The full variable domain, rest sourced from reference TRBV18 and TRBJ2-1, is NAGVMQNPRHLVRRRGQEARLRCSPMKGHSHVYWYRQLPEEGLKFMVYLQKENIIDESGMPKERFSAEFPKEGPSILRIQQVVRGDSAAYFCASSPPASGSTYNEQFFGPGTRLTVL.

V gene TRBV2 combines with J gene TRBJ2-2; 8 nucleotides line up with TRBD2. Germline trimming cut 6 bases from V and 7 bases from J; bases unmatched to any gene: 4. Germline V gives CDR1 SNHLY, CDR2 FYNNEI. This CDR3 has 13 residues. The CDR3 protein is CASSRGGHGELFF. In nucleotides, the CDR3 is TGTGCCAGCAGCCGCGGGGGGCACGGGGAGCTGTTTTTT.

The chain joins TRBV2 to TRBJ2-7; D perhaps matches TRBD1 (6 bases). The CDR3 covers 15 residues. Trimming took 4 bases from V and 1 from J, leaving 14 bases between them. The V gene's germline CDR1 is SNHLY and CDR2 FYNNEI. Here the CDR3 DNA reads TGTGCCAGCAGTGTGTTGGGCAGGGGATCCTACGAGCAGTACTTC. Amino acids: CASSVLGRGSYEQYF.

The chain has TRBV5-1 and TRBJ2-3, with D perhaps TRBD2 (6 bases). Trimming removed 0 bases from V and 2 bases from J, with 16 bases in between. The CDR3 totals 17 residues. Germline assignment: CDR1 SGHRS and CDR2 YFSETQ. As DNA, the CDR3 is TGCGCCAGCAGCTTGGCCGGGGACTCGCAGCACACAGATACGCAGTATTTT. Its protein product is CASSLAGDSQHTDTQYF.

This clone occurred a few times. The V and J genes are TRBV4-1 and TRBJ2-7, with a weak D call TRBD1 (6 bases). V was pared by 0 bases and J by 4 bases, with 13 bases between. The CDR3 has 15 amino acids. The V gene's germline CDR1 is MGHRA and CDR2 YSYEKL. CDR3 in DNA: TGCGCCAGCAGCCAAGAGGGGGCCAGGATTTACGAGCAGTACTTC. Protein sequence: CASSQEGARIYEQYF.

V gene TRBV27 combines with J gene TRBJ1-2, with no clear D. The V gene lost 3 bases and the J gene lost 1 base, with 12 bases spanning the gap. The CDR3 covers 15 residues. The germline CDR1 and CDR2 sequences are MNHEY and SMNVEV (reference sequence). The CDR3 DNA reads TGTGCCAGCAGTTTGGGCTCTGCATTTAACTATGGCTACACCTTC. Its translation is CASSLGSAFNYGYTF.

The genes are TRBV3-1 (or the pseudogene TRBV3-2) and TRBJ1-2; weak D call: TRBD1 (6 bases). The V end lost 0 bases, the J end lost 4 bases, and 9 bases lay between the germline ends. CDR1 and CDR2 from the germline V gene are LGHDT and YNNKEL (reference sequence). This CDR3 contains 14 residues. CDR3 loop: CASSQEGAAYGYTF. The CDR3 DNA reads TGTGCCAGCAGCCAAGAGGGGGCAGCCTATGGCTACACCTTC.